These 26 T cell receptor beta chains were all obtained from the same sample, sequenced in a study of CD8 T cells in ankylosing spondylitis. Overall study results and limits: Seemingly distinctive of ankylosing spondylitis blood was a TCR beta motif formed by eight highly homologous variants.

MiXCR, run by TCRdb on the 5' RACE reads, gives a single entry per CDR3 protein. The table shows around 440,000 distinct CDR3 sequences, with roughly a sixth occurring only once. These receptors' targets are unknown. Sequencing used blood, either unsorted or a sorted T cell fraction (not recorded which). The receptor set was obtained from a male donor with ankylosing spondylitis.

This clonotype has a count of ten or more. This rearrangement joins TRBV2 to TRBJ2-1; TRBD2 aligns across 7 bases. Germline loops: CDR1 SNHLY, CDR2 FYNNEI. Trimming took 0 bases from V and 3 from J; bases not matched to a gene: 5. The CDR3 has 16 residues. CDR3 amino acids: CASSEAGGTFYNEQFF. The CDR3 coding sequence is TGTGCCAGCAGTGAAGCGGGGGGGACGTTCTACAATGAGCAGTTCTTC.

This clonotype occurred a few times. This sequence joins TRBV29-1 and TRBJ2-6; no firm D call. This CDR3 is built from 15 residues. Trimming removed 0 bases at V and 4 bases at J, with 10 bases between. Germline CDR1 and CDR2: SQVTM and ANQGSEA. The CDR3 region is CSVEDRVTGANVLTF. CDR3 nucleotides: TGCAGCGTTGAAGATCGTGTGACGGGGGCCAACGTCCTGACTTTC.

The V and J genes are TRBV7-9 and TRBJ2-1, with a weak D call TRBD1 (6 bases). Germline V gene sequence: CDR1 SEHNR, CDR2 FQNEAQ (reference sequence). Trimming removed 3 bases from V and 5 bases from J, with 11 bases in between. The CDR3 length is 14 residues. CDR3 in DNA: TGTGCCAGCAGCTTTGGACAGCCGGACAATGAGCAGTTCTTC. It specifies CASSFGQPDNEQFF.

This clonotype has more than one count but fewer than ten. The chain combines TRBV4-2 with TRBJ1-3; D is possibly TRBD1 (6 bases). The CDR3 covers 17 residues. The germline V gene encodes CDR1 LGHNA and CDR2 YNFKEQ. The ends were cut back, 4 bases at V and 0 bases at J, with 16 bases in the middle. The CDR3 sequence: CASSRIEGVSSGNTIYF. CDR3 coding DNA: TGTGCCAGCAGCCGTATCGAGGGGGTTAGCTCTGGAAACACCATATATTTT.

This clonotype has a handful of counts. The chain joins TRBV7-9 to TRBJ1-1; 11 positions match TRBD1. Trimming cost V 1 base and J 10 bases; bases outside gene matches: 5. Germline values: CDR1 SEHNR, CDR2 FQNEAQ (reference sequence). This CDR3 spans 14 amino acids. The CDR3 protein is CASSLGGQGGTAFF. The CDR3 DNA sequence: TGTGCCAGCAGCTTAGGGGGACAGGGGGGTACAGCTTTCTTT.

This sequence joins TRBV7-6 and TRBJ1-4; 8 bases agree with TRBD1. The V segment lost 5 bases and the J segment 6 bases; nucleotides outside the gene matches: 8. The CDR3 has 15 amino acids. Germline CDR1 reads SGHVS; CDR2 reads FNYEAQ. In nucleotides, the CDR3 is TGTGCCAGCAGCCCACGGACAGGGAAGGATGAAAAACTGTTTTTT. Residues: CASSPRTGKDEKLFF.

This clonotype was counted ten times or more. The CDR3 reads CASSITGSQPQHF. Written as DNA, the CDR3 is TGCGCCAGCAGCATTACAGGGTCCCAGCCCCAGCATTTT. The chain recombines TRBV5-1 with TRBJ1-5; TRBD1 is a possible D gene (6 bases). From germline, CDR1 is SGHRS and CDR2 YFSETQ. Trimming removed 4 bases at V and 7 bases at J, with 12 bases between. The CDR3 has 13 amino acids.

This rearrangement joins TRBV4-3 to TRBJ2-1, with D tentatively TRBD1 (5 bases). CDR1 is LGHNA, CDR2 YSLEER, per germline. Trimming pared 2 bases from V and 1 base from J, leaving 18 bases between. The CDR3 runs 18 residues. The CDR3 DNA reads as TGCGCCAGCAGCCAAAAAGAGGCAGGGTCAGGTTCCTACAATGAGCAGTTCTTC. Amino acid sequence: CASSQKEAGSGSYNEQFF.

As regards this clonotype: Just one base apart from a much larger clone, this may be a read error. This chain uses TRBV12-3 or TRBV12-4 with TRBJ2-1, with 7 bases identical to TRBD1. V shed 5 bases, J shed 6 bases, and the junction held 7 bases outside the gene matches. The CDR3 spans 14 residues. CDR3 amino acids: CASSTQGMGNEQFF. The CDR3 DNA is TGTGCCAGCAGTACACAGGGGATGGGCAATGAGCAGTTCTTC.

The chain recombines TRBV28 with TRBJ2-1; D unclear. The V gene's germline CDR1 is MDHEN and CDR2 SYDVKM. V was trimmed by 2 bases and J by 5 bases, leaving 16 bases between them. The CDR3 has 16 amino acids. CDR3 in DNA: TGTGCCAGCAGTTTACAGTTAGGGCTCTTCAACAATGAGCAGTTCTTC. Translated: CASSLQLGLFNNEQFF.

This clonotype was picked up a small number of times. V gene TRBV11-1 combines with J gene TRBJ1-6; unclear D gene. Germline-derived CDR1 and CDR2 are SGHAT and FQDESV (reference sequence). The V end was cut by 3 bases, the J end by 10 bases, with 10 bases between. CDR3 length equals 13 residues. CDR3 loop: CASSFPGVSPLHF. In nucleotides, the CDR3 is TGTGCCAGCAGCTTTCCCGGGGTCTCACCCCTCCACTTT.

This clonotype appeared a few times. This chain links TRBV7-2 with TRBJ2-1; 8 bases match TRBD2. Per germline, CDR1 SGHTA and CDR2 FQGNSA. The V and J ends lost 5 bases and 4 bases, in that order; junction bases with no gene match: 4. The CDR3 length is 14 residues. The CDR3 DNA sequence: TGTGCCAGCAGCCGGGGGGGCAGATACAATGAGCAGTTCTTC. As protein: CASSRGGRYNEQFF.

This clonotype was seen more than once but under ten times. The chain combines TRBV12-3 or TRBV12-4 with TRBJ1-1; D is unresolved. The CDR3 runs 15 residues. Between the trimmed V and J ends, which lost 0 bases and 0 bases, there was a span of 8 bases. The CDR3 nucleotides read TGTGCCAGCAGTTTAGCGTTGGGATTGAACACTGAAGCTTTCTTT. Its protein product is CASSLALGLNTEAFF.

The rearrangement joins TRBV7-2 to TRBJ2-2, with 9 bases identical to TRBD2. The germline gives CDR1 SGHTA, CDR2 FQGNSA. The CDR3 runs 17 residues. With V trimmed by 2 bases and J by 7 bases, 11 bases remained unmatched. CDR3 protein: CASSLYIAGESGGELFF. CDR3 nucleotides: TGTGCCAGCAGCTTATATATAGCGGGAGAATCGGGCGGGGAGCTGTTTTTT.

This clonotype has at least ten counts. The chain joins TRBV20-1 to TRBJ2-7; 11 bases match TRBD2. Germline values: CDR1 DFQATT, CDR2 SNEGSKA (reference sequence). The CDR3 contains 13 residues. CDR3 in DNA: TGCACTACCCTAGCGGGAGGCGCCTACGAGCAGTACTTC. This codes for CTTLAGGAYEQYF.

V is TRBV3-1 and J is TRBJ1-2, with D maybe TRBD1 (5 bases). V lost 3 bases to trimming and J lost 6 bases, with 20 bases between them. CDR3 length equals 16 residues. The germline V gene has CDR1 LGHDT and CDR2 YNNKEL (reference sequence). This CDR3 reads CASSQPGDDRSDGYTF. CDR3 nucleotide sequence: TGTGCCAGCAGCCAGCCTGGGGACGACAGATCGGATGGCTACACCTTC.

CDR3 in amino acids: CASRREGRGELFF. Written as DNA, the CDR3 is TGTGCCAGCAGAAGGGAGGGGCGGGGGGAGCTGTTTTTT. The chain links TRBV2 to TRBJ2-2; 7 bases line up with TRBD2. Trimming cost V 6 bases and J 8 bases; bases outside gene matches: 6. Germline CDR1 SNHLY, CDR2 FYNNEI. The CDR3 consists of 13 residues.

This clonotype was counted only a few times. This rearrangement joins TRBV20-1 to TRBJ1-2; D is unresolved. Germline CDR1 is DFQATT and CDR2 is SNEGSKA (reference sequence). The CDR3 covers 11 residues. V lost 6 bases to trimming and J lost 3 bases, with 8 bases between them. CDR3 in amino acids: CSATSDYGYTF. The CDR3 region has the DNA TGCAGTGCCACGAGTGACTATGGCTACACCTTC.

J is TRBJ2-1 and V is TRBV7-2, with TRBD2 matching 9 bases. Germline V gene sequence: CDR1 SGHTA, CDR2 FQGNSA. V lost 5 bases and J lost 4; bases outside the gene matches: 6. This CDR3 has 15 amino acids. The CDR3 loop is CASSATSGPYNEQFF. The CDR3 bases are TGTGCCAGCAGCGCCACTAGCGGGCCATACAATGAGCAGTTCTTC.

The gene calls are TRBV3-1 and TRBJ2-3; weak D call: TRBD2 (7 bases). The CDR3 is 17 amino acids. The germline CDR1 and CDR2 sequences are LGHDT and YNNKEL (reference sequence). V was shortened by 3 bases and J by 5 bases, with 21 bases between the two germline ends. The chain's CDR3 is CASSHLRAGASEDTQYF. The CDR3 bases are TGTGCCAGCAGCCACCTGAGGGCGGGGGCCAGCGAAGATACGCAGTATTTT.

This clonotype showed up just a few times. The chain joins TRBV20-1 to TRBJ2-1; D gene unclear. CDR3 size: 14 residues. Trimming left V 2 bases short and J 1 base short, with 9 bases between. CDR1 DFQATT and CDR2 SNEGSKA come from the germline V gene (reference sequence). Here the CDR3 reads CSARKVGSYNEQFF. The DNA of the CDR3 is TGCAGTGCTAGAAAGGTAGGGTCCTACAATGAGCAGTTCTTC.

The rearrangement uses TRBV19 and TRBJ1-1; perhaps TRBD1 as D (5 bases). Trimming shortened V by 10 bases and J by 6 bases, and 18 bases separated the two germline ends. In germline, CDR1 is LNHDA, CDR2 SQIVND (reference sequence). This CDR3 is built from 13 residues. The CDR3 nucleotides are TGTGCCACGGACCGACGGGGCGGGTCTGAAGCTTTCTTT. Amino acid sequence: CATDRRGGSEAFF.

V usage is TRBV2 and J usage is TRBJ2-3, with 9 bases identical to TRBD1. Germline CDR1 is SNHLY and CDR2 is FYNNEI. With V trimmed by 7 bases and J by 1 base, 12 bases remained unmatched. The CDR3 loop spans 17 amino acids. The chain's CDR3 is CASKKRAWTGGTDTQYF. DNA of the CDR3: TGTGCCAGCAAAAAACGAGCATGGACAGGGGGCACAGATACGCAGTATTTT.

The sample holds a few counts of this clonotype. The J gene is TRBJ2-1, the V gene TRBV5-1; 13 nucleotides agree with TRBD2. Germline assignment: CDR1 SGHRS and CDR2 YFSETQ. V gave up 2 bases and J gave up 0 bases; unmatched junction bases: 5. The CDR3 totals 18 residues. This chain's CDR3 is CASSLLAGGPSSYNEQFF. CDR3 nucleotide sequence: TGCGCCAGCAGCTTACTAGCGGGAGGGCCGAGCTCCTACAATGAGCAGTTCTTC.

In its sample, this clonotype was seen many times. The J gene is TRBJ2-3, the V gene TRBV7-9, with 9 bases fitting TRBD2. The length of the CDR3 is 16 residues. Germline V gene data show CDR1 as SEHNR and CDR2 as FQNEAQ (reference sequence). The J segment lost 3 bases and the V segment lost 6 bases, leaving 10 bases of the junction unmatched. The CDR3 is CASRRGLAGITDTQYF. The CDR3, as DNA: TGTGCCAGCAGGCGGGGGCTAGCGGGGATAACAGATACGCAGTATTTT.

This chain uses TRBV7-8 with TRBJ2-1, with 7 bases that match TRBD2. The CDR3 is made up of 16 amino acids. Germline CDR1 SGHVS, CDR2 FQNEAQ. J lost 2 bases, V lost 2 bases, and 6 bases had no gene match. The CDR3: CASSLTLGLAYNEQFF. The DNA of the CDR3 is TGTGCCAGCAGCTTAACTCTTGGACTAGCCTACAATGAGCAGTTCTTC.